A selection of T cell receptor beta chains follows, all from one sample in a study of tumor and adjacent non-tumor tissue in lung cancer. TCRdb reprocessed the multiplex PCR reads with MiXCR, giving one entry per CDR3 protein. Of about 120,000 distinct CDR3 sequences listed, roughly 64% were seen once; the top ten hold roughly 12%. The sequenced material came from lung tumor tissue. The receptors derive from a man aged 25 to 45 with non-small cell lung cancer. The CDR3 runs from the conserved cysteine through the conserved F or W. D genes are given only for firm matches. The size of a clone is reported for some rows only, either as once, few or many, or as a class for expanded clones.

v_call	j_call	d_call	clone_size	cdr3_aa	cdr3_nt
TRBV6-6	TRBJ2-1	NA	NA	CASSYLTRGMGYNEQFF	TGTGCCAGCAGTTACTTAACTAGGGGGATGGGGTACAATGAGCAGTTCTTC
TRBV7-9	TRBJ1-6	NA	few	CASSALTDNSPLHF	TGTGCCAGCAGCGCACTCACAGATAATTCACCCCTCCACTTT
TRBV7-9	TRBJ2-7	NA	NA	CASSPLRDYEQYF	TGTGCCAGCAGCCCTCTAAGGGACTACGAGCAGTACTTC
TRBV5-1	TRBJ2-5	NA	NA	CASSYSGEETQYF	TGCGCCAGCAGCTACTCAGGGGAAGAGACCCAGTACTTC
TRBV28	TRBJ2-7	NA	NA	CASSELKREQYF	TGTGCCAGCAGTGAACTAAAACGCGAGCAGTACTTC
TRBV20-1	TRBJ1-4	TRBD1	NA	CSAPHRGVANEKLFF	TGCAGTGCTCCACACAGGGGGGTGGCTAATGAGAAACTGTTTTTT
TRBV11-1	TRBJ1-2	NA	NA	CTSSLSPVDGYTF	TGTACCAGCAGCTTATCCCCGGTTGACGGCTACACCTTC
TRBV12-3/TRBV12-4	TRBJ2-3	NA	few	CASSFLYREADTQYF	TGTGCCAGCAGTTTCTTGTACAGGGAGGCAGATACGCAGTATTTT
TRBV4-1	TRBJ2-1	TRBD2	few	CASSHDLTSGSRYNEQFF	TGCGCCAGTAGCCATGATTTAACTAGCGGGAGTCGATACAATGAGCAGTTCTTC
TRBV6-5	TRBJ2-1	NA	NA	CASSYLTGNEQFF	TGTGCCAGCAGTTACCTTACAGGGAATGAGCAGTTCTTC